This is a list of T cell receptor beta chains from one sample in a study of T cell responses to AZD1222 COVID-19 vaccine. Clones were sequenced by immunoSEQ multiplex PCR, and TCRdb holds only the in-frame ones, with some missing. The sample lists over 150,000 clones, roughly nine tenths occurring once. This specimen consisted of peripheral blood, obtained on day 0 of AZD1222 vaccination. The receptors stem from an adult in good health. Both conserved end residues are part of each CDR3. D genes are given only for firm matches. Size is stated for part of the rows, as once, few or many counts, or as a class when the clone is expanded.

J gene,D gene,clone size,V gene,CDR3 DNA,CDR3 protein
TRBJ2-3,TRBD2,NA,TRBV9,TGTGCCAGCAGCGCCCGGGGGGCTAGCGGGGGCCCCACAGATACGCAGTATTTT,CASSARGASGGPTDTQYF
TRBJ1-6,NA,NA,TRBV5-1,TGCGCCAGCAGCTCCGGGAATAATTCACCCCTCCACTTT,CASSSGNNSPLHF
TRBJ2-3,NA,NA,TRBV25-1,TGTGCCAGCAGTGATGTTGGGGATACGCAGTATTTT,CASSDVGDTQYF
TRBJ1-1,NA,once,TRBV9,TGTGCCAGCAGCGGGCGCCTAGGGCCGAACACTGAAGCTTTCTTT,CASSGRLGPNTEAFF
TRBJ1-1,TRBD1,NA,TRBV4-1,TGCGCCAGCAGCCTCCTTGCGGGACAGGATAGAACTGAAGCTTTCTTT,CASSLLAGQDRTEAFF
TRBJ2-5,NA,NA,TRBV5-1,TGCGCCAGCAGCTTGGGGAGGGGGCAACAAGAGACCCAGTACTTC,CASSLGRGQQETQYF
TRBJ2-3,NA,NA,TRBV4-3,TGCGCCAGCAGCCAATTCAGCACAGATACGCAGTATTTT,CASSQFSTDTQYF
TRBJ1-1,TRBD1,NA,TRBV27,TGTGCCAGCAGTTTATCAGGGACAGGGTACGACACTGAAGCTTTCTTT,CASSLSGTGYDTEAFF
TRBJ1-5,TRBD1,NA,TRBV12-5,TGTGCTAGTGGTTTCTGGCACCGGGACAGGGATCAGCCCCAGCATTTT,CASGFWHRDRDQPQHF
TRBJ2-5,NA,NA,TRBV7-9,TGTGCCAGCAGCTCCCCCATCGATTTAGAGACCCAGTACTTC,CASSSPIDLETQYF
TRBJ2-2,TRBD2,NA,TRBV7-9,TGTGCCAGCAGCTTGAGGACTAGCGGGGGGCCCTCGAACACCGGGGAGCTGTTTTTT,CASSLRTSGGPSNTGELFF
TRBJ2-3,TRBD1,NA,TRBV19,TGTGCCAGTAGTACGTTGGCGGACAGGGGGCGCAAGGATACGCAGTATTTT,CASSTLADRGRKDTQYF
TRBJ2-3,NA,NA,TRBV24-1,TGTGCCACCAGTGATTTGCGGCAGGGCGGGACAGATACGCAGTATTTT,CATSDLRQGGTDTQYF
TRBJ2-7,TRBD2,NA,TRBV23-1,TGCGCCAGCAGTCTGGGCGGGGGGTACGAGCAGTACTTC,CASSLGGGYEQYF
TRBJ1-3,NA,NA,TRBV2,TGTGCCAGCAGTGAACATACCTCTGGAAACACCATATATTTT,CASSEHTSGNTIYF
TRBJ2-5,TRBD1,once,TRBV2,TGTGCCAGCAGTGTACTTACCCGACAGGGGGCGTACCAAGAGACCCAGTACTTC,CASSVLTRQGAYQETQYF
TRBJ1-4,NA,once,TRBV7-9,TGTGCCAGCAGCTTTAGGATAGGAGGAGATGAAAAACTGTTTTTT,CASSFRIGGDEKLFF
TRBJ1-2,NA,NA,TRBV29-1,TGCAGCGACCCCGACAGTAAAGCACCCCCATTGGACTATGGCTACACCTTC,CSDPDSKAPPLDYGYTF
TRBJ2-7,TRBD1,once,TRBV7-2,TGTGCCAGCAGTCGGGACAGCTACTACGAGCAGTACTTC,CASSRDSYYEQYF
TRBJ2-2,NA,NA,TRBV19,TGTGCCAGTAGGATAACAGATTACACCGGGGAGCTGTTTTTT,CASRITDYTGELFF
TRBJ2-2,NA,NA,TRBV5-1,TGCGCCAGCAGCTTGGGAAGCACCGGGGAGCTGTTTTTT,CASSLGSTGELFF
TRBJ2-2,NA,NA,TRBV5-5,TGTGCCAGCAGCTTGTCGATAGGGACCGGGGAGCTGTTTTTT,CASSLSIGTGELFF
TRBJ1-1,NA,NA,TRBV9,TGTGCCAGCAGCGCCACCTTGAACAGGGCCGCTGAAGCTTTCTTT,CASSATLNRAAEAFF
TRBJ1-5,NA,NA,TRBV20-1,TGCAGTGCTAGTGACAATCCGGCTGGCAATCAGCCCCAGCATTTT,CSASDNPAGNQPQHF
TRBJ2-3,TRBD2,NA,TRBV2,TGTGCCAGCCGTATTGGCGGGGGGGCCCCAGATACGCAGTATTTT,CASRIGGGAPDTQYF
TRBJ1-2,NA,NA,TRBV13,TGTGCCAGCAGCTCACAGGACAGCTATGGCTACACCTTC,CASSSQDSYGYTF
TRBJ1-6,NA,once,TRBV6-5,TGTGCCAGCAGTTACTCACAGGGCTTGCCCCCCCTCCACTTT,CASSYSQGLPPLHF
TRBJ2-7,NA,NA,TRBV28,TGTGCCAGCAGTACAGGGCCCGCCTACGAGCAGTACTTC,CASSTGPAYEQYF
TRBJ2-5,TRBD1,NA,TRBV30,TGTGCCTGGAGAACCCAGGGGGCTTGGGAGACCCAGTACTTC,CAWRTQGAWETQYF
TRBJ2-3,NA,NA,TRBV12-5,TGTGCTAGTGGGACGGCGGGGGCGCTCGCAGATACGCAGTATTTT,CASGTAGALADTQYF
TRBJ2-3,NA,NA,TRBV12-5,TGTGCTAGTGGTTTGGTACCCAGCACGCACCCCACGTATTTT,CASGLVPSTHPTYF
TRBJ2-2,NA,NA,TRBV10-3,TGTGCCATCAGTTACGTGGGACTGAGGTCGAACACCGGGGAGCTGTTTTTT,CAISYVGLRSNTGELFF
TRBJ2-7,NA,NA,TRBV7-2,TGTGCCAGCAGCTTAAGACAGGACTACGAGCAGTACTTC,CASSLRQDYEQYF
TRBJ2-5,NA,NA,TRBV7-2,TGTGCCAGCAGCTTAATTTACGGGCGGGAGACCCAGTACTTC,CASSLIYGRETQYF
TRBJ2-2,TRBD2,NA,TRBV7-2,TGTGCCAGCAGCTTAAGCGGGGGGGTGAGCACCGGGGAGCTGTTTTTT,CASSLSGGVSTGELFF
TRBJ2-1,NA,NA,TRBV6-5,TGTGCCAGCAGTTTTCAGGGGCGCCCATACAATGAGCAGTTCTTC,CASSFQGRPYNEQFF
TRBJ1-5,NA,NA,TRBV7-2,TGTGCCAGCAGTTGGAAGGGGTTGGACAATCAGCCCCAGCATTTT,CASSWKGLDNQPQHF
TRBJ1-6,NA,NA,TRBV13,TGTGCCAGCAGCTATTGGAATTCACCCCTCCACTTT,CASSYWNSPLHF
TRBJ1-1,NA,NA,TRBV20-1,TGCAGTGCGCAGCTAGCTTTCTTT,CSAQLAFF
TRBJ2-2,TRBD2,NA,TRBV7-3,TGTGCCAGCAGCTTAACTCCTCTAGCGGGAGGCGGGGAGCTGTTTTTT,CASSLTPLAGGGELFF
TRBJ2-2,NA,NA,TRBV10-2,TGCGCCAGCGGGTCAGTTCTAACCGGGGAGCTGTTTTTT,CASGSVLTGELFF
TRBJ1-2,NA,NA,TRBV6-5,TGTGCCAGCAGAAAAACTAACTATGGCTACACCTTC,CASRKTNYGYTF
TRBJ1-5,NA,NA,TRBV18,TGTGCCAGCTCACCTGGCCAGGCGAACAATCAGCCCCAGCATTTT,CASSPGQANNQPQHF
TRBJ1-5,NA,NA,TRBV18,TGTGCCAGCTCACCAACGATTGGCAATCAGCCCCAGCATTTT,CASSPTIGNQPQHF
TRBJ1-1,NA,NA,TRBV4-1,TGCGCCAGCAGCCAAGATATTTCAGGGGCCACTGAAGCTTTCTTT,CASSQDISGATEAFF
TRBJ2-1,TRBD2,NA,TRBV9,TGTGCCAGCAGCGTAGAGGGGCTAGCGGGAATTTACAATGAGCAGTTCTTC,CASSVEGLAGIYNEQFF
TRBJ2-3,NA,NA,TRBV27,TGTGCCAGCAGTTGGGCAGGGCTATCGGGAGATACGCAGTATTTT,CASSWAGLSGDTQYF
TRBJ1-2,NA,NA,TRBV12-3/TRBV12-4,TGTGCCAGCGGGTGGGGCTCTAACTATGGCTACACCTTC,CASGWGSNYGYTF
TRBJ1-3,NA,NA,TRBV2,TGTGCCAGCAATGGGGGGAGCTCTGGAAACACCATATATTTT,CASNGGSSGNTIYF
TRBJ2-2,NA,NA,TRBV14,TGTGCCAGCAGCCAAGAAAATCCCAGTCACGCTGAGAACACCGGGGAGCTGTTTTTT,CASSQENPSHAENTGELFF